Listed below are T cell receptor beta chains from one sample, sequenced in a study of cytomegalovirus exposure and HLA in healthy donors. Clones were read by immunoSEQ multiplex PCR, and TCRdb kept only the in-frame ones, dropping some. The sample's table shows roughly 50,000 clones. Sample: PBMCs. These receptors originate from a man between 35 and 55 years old in good health and CMV-seropositive. Each CDR3 is given without its conserved first and last residue. Clone sizes are given selectively: once, few, many, or a class where the clone is expanded.

abundance	v_gene	j_gene	CDR3aa
-	TRBV5-4	TRBJ1-2	ASSEDRVWDGYT
-	TRBV5-1	TRBJ2-3	ASSSEPLAGAVDTQY
-	TRBV7-2	TRBJ2-7	ASSLIPGHGSYEQY
-	TRBV9	TRBJ2-7	ASSAVTVDEQY
-	TRBV6-5	TRBJ1-3	ASSDRGGNTIY
-	TRBV25-1	TRBJ2-7	ASSPHSGGPPYEQY
-	TRBV11-2	TRBJ2-7	ASSSEGHLSYEQY
-	TRBV2	TRBJ1-5	ASRTGPQVTQH
-	TRBV5-1	TRBJ1-1	ASSLAGGETEAF
-	TRBV19	TRBJ2-3	ASRVRGGGTNTQY
-	TRBV6-4	TRBJ2-3	ASSDGGLETDTQY
-	TRBV7-2	TRBJ2-7	ASRDGSLPFYEQY
-	TRBV6-5	TRBJ2-5	ASRDMGQETQY
-	TRBV4-3	TRBJ2-1	ASSLSGEPSYNEQF
-	TRBV7-3	TRBJ2-3	ASSLGLAGADTQY
-	TRBV7-2	TRBJ2-3	ASSRTGGQENTQY
-	TRBV6-6	TRBJ1-2	ASSTRGGDYGYT
-	TRBV30	TRBJ2-1	ALRGLAGEQF
-	TRBV11-2	TRBJ1-3	ASSLNPGGANTIY
-	TRBV7-3	TRBJ2-3	ASSLEPTGGNTQY
-	TRBV29-1	TRBJ2-1	SGTGTGGDEQF
-	TRBV27	TRBJ2-7	ASSVSGVSSYEQY
-	TRBV6-5	TRBJ2-1	ASSYGTGGNNEQF
-	TRBV6-7	TRBJ2-1	ASRRTSGSYNEQF
-	TRBV4-2	TRBJ1-6	ASSQDPGQGDSPLH
-	TRBV5-1	TRBJ2-3	ASSRRQSTDTQY
-	TRBV11-3	TRBJ2-1	ASSLDGEPYNEQF
-	TRBV28	TRBJ2-5	AIAGGLGQETQY
-	TRBV11-2	TRBJ2-7	ASSFSLGTGHYEQY
-	TRBV28	TRBJ2-1	ASKLAGGLNEQF
-	TRBV7-6	TRBJ1-5	ASSLAGGGDQPQH
-	TRBV30	TRBJ2-7	AWRGDRLREQY
-	TRBV5-1	TRBJ1-4	ASSPGGDEKLF
-	TRBV27	TRBJ1-1	ASSFTVNTEAF
-	TRBV7-2	TRBJ1-3	ASSPQGISGNTIY
-	TRBV10-3	TRBJ2-2	ATINTLANTGELF
-	TRBV18	TRBJ1-1	ASSSTGEDTEAF
-	TRBV5-1	TRBJ1-1	ASSLEAPTEAF
-	TRBV10-3	TRBJ2-3	AISDLGGGRTDTQY
-	TRBV4-2	TRBJ1-6	ASSQGPPGSYNSPLH
-	TRBV28	TRBJ2-2	ASSPLGELF
-	TRBV6-5	TRBJ1-1	ASSLPPTGNTEAF
large	TRBV13	TRBJ2-7	ASSDRAQPYEQY
-	TRBV11-2	TRBJ2-5	ASSLDQGGPPLN
-	TRBV5-1	TRBJ2-5	ASSDATAQETQY
-	TRBV7-9	TRBJ1-6	ASSRGLYNSPLH
-	TRBV25-1	TRBJ1-2	ASSLGGVSGYT
-	TRBV7-2	TRBJ2-7	ASSVSSGSSYEQY
-	TRBV30	TRBJ1-1	AWSVPRGWGTEAF
-	TRBV9	TRBJ2-1	ASSLSGLAVHNEQF
-	TRBV18	TRBJ1-5	ASSLGQNNQPQH
-	TRBV7-3	TRBJ1-2	ASSWGDSSYGYT
-	TRBV29-1	TRBJ2-3	SVYPGAGSTDTQY
-	TRBV7-3	TRBJ2-3	ASSLRVAPDTQY
-	TRBV5-1	TRBJ1-2	ASSLGPPPGDGYT